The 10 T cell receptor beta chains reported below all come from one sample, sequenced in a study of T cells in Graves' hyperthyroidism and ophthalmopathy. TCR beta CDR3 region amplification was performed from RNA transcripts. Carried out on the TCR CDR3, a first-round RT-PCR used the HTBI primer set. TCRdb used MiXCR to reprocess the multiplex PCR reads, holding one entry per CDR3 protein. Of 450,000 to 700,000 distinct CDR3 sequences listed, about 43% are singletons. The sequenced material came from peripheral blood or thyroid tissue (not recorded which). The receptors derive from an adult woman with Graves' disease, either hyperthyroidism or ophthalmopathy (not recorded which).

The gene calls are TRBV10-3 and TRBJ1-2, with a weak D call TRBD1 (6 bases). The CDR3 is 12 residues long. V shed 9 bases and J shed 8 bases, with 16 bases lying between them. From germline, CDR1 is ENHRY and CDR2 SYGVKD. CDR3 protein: CAMSGQSTGYTF. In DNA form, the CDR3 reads TGTGCCATGTCCGGACAGTCCACAGGCTACACCTTC.

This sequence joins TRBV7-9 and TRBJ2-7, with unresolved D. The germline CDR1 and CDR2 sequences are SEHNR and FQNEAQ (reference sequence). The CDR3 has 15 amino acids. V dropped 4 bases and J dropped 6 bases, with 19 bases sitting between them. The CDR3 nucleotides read TGTGCCAGCAGCTCTATCAACCCCTTGGGTTTCGAGCAGTACTTC. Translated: CASSSINPLGFEQYF.

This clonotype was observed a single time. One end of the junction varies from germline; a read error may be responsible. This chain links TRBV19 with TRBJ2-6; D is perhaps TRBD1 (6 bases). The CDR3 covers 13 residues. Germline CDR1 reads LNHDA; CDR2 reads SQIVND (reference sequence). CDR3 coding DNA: TGTGCCAGTACCGGTGGACAGATAAACACTGAAGCTTTC. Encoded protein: CASTGGQINTEAF.

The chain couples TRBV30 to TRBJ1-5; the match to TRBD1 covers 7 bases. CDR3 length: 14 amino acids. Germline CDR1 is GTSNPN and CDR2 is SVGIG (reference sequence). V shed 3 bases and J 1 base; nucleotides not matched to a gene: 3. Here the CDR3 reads CAWREGQSNQPQHF. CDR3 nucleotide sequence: TGTGCCTGGAGGGAGGGACAGAGCAATCAGCCCCAGCATTTT.

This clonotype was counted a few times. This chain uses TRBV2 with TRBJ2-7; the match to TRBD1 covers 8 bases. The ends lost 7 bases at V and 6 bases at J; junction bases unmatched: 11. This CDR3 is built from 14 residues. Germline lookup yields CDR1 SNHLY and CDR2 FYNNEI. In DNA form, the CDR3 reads TGTGCCAGCACTACATGGCAGGGGGCATTCGAGCAGTACTTC. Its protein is CASTTWQGAFEQYF.

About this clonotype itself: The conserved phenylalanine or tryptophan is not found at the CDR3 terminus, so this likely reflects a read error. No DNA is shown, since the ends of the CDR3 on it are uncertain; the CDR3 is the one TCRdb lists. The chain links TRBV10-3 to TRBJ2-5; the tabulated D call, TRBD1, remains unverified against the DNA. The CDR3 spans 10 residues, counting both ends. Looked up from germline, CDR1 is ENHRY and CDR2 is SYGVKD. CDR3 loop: CAISAGDMDY.

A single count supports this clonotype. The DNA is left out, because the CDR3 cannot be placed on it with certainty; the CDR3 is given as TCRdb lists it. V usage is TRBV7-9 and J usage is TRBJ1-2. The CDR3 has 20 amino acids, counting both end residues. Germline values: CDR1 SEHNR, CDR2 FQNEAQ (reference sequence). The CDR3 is CASSFYICSARDVQLYGYTF.

This CDR3 is CASSQLDRGRAFF. As DNA, the CDR3 is TGTGCCAGCAGTCAACTTGACAGGGGAAGAGCTTTCTTT. The gene calls are TRBV12-3 or TRBV12-4 and TRBJ1-1; 8 nucleotides line up with TRBD1. With V trimmed by 5 bases and J by 10 bases, 9 bases remained unmatched. CDR3 length: 13 amino acids.

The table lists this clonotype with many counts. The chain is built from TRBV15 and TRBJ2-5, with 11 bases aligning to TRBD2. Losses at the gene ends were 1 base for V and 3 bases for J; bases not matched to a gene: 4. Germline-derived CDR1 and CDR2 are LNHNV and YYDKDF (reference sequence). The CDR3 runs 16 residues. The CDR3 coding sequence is TGTGCCACCAGCAGAGGAGGGACTAGCGGCGAAGAGACCCAGTACTTC. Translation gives CATSRGGTSGEETQYF.

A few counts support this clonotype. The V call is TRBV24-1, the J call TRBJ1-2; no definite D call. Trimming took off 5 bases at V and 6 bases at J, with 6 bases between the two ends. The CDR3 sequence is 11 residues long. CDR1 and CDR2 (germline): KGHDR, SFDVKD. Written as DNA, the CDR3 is TGTGCCACCAGTGGGGGTCATGGCTACACCTTC. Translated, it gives CATSGGHGYTF.